The 5 T cell receptor beta chains below all came from one sample that was sequenced in a study of cytomegalovirus exposure and HLA in healthy donors. With 60 Vbeta and 13 Jbeta primers, the PCR was carried out. Produced via immunoSEQ multiplex PCR; TCRdb's table is partial and in-frame only. The table has over 150,000 clones, around three quarters seen once. The material sequenced was PBMCs. The receptors come from a woman aged 18-35 years in good health and CMV-seronegative.

Only a few counts were recorded for this clone. The chain links TRBV11-2 to TRBJ1-6, with D perhaps matching TRBD1 (6 bases). The CDR3 has 15 residues. The V and J ends lost 1 base and 9 bases respectively, with 13 bases between them. Germline CDR1 SGHAT, CDR2 FQNNGV. For the CDR3, the DNA is TGTGCCAGCAGCTTAGGTTCCAGGGGCATTTCACCCCTCCACTTT. This gives the protein CASSLGSRGISPLHF. The whole variable domain, filled in from reference TRBV11-2 and TRBJ1-6, reads EAGVAQSPRYKIIEKRQSVAFWCNPISGHATLYWYQQILGQGPKLLIQFQNNGVVDDSQLPKDRFSAERLKGVDSTLKIQPAKLEDSAVYLCASSLGSRGISPLHFGNGTRLTVT.

This chain connects TRBV4-3 to TRBJ2-1; 8 nucleotides agree with TRBD2. V shed 0 bases and J 9 bases; nucleotides not matched to a gene: 13. In germline, CDR1 is LGHNA, CDR2 YSLEER. The CDR3 totals 17 residues. The CDR3 spells CASSQDGVAGGGSEQFF. The CDR3 DNA reads as TGCGCCAGCAGCCAAGATGGGGTGGCGGGAGGTGGCAGTGAGCAGTTCTTC.

The CDR3 sequence is CASSLAGLAGLPSSYNEQFF. The CDR3 DNA reads TGTGCCAGCAGCTTAGCGGGACTAGCGGGCCTACCAAGCTCCTACAATGAGCAGTTCTTC. This rearrangement joins TRBV7-2 to TRBJ2-1; 12 bases match TRBD2. Losses at the gene ends were 0 bases for V and 0 bases for J; bases not matched to a gene: 9. Germline V gene lookup returns CDR1 SGHTA and CDR2 FQGNSA. The CDR3 runs to 20 residues.

CDR3 nucleotides: TGCGCCAGCAGCCCCCGGGACAACTACGAGCAGTACTTC. This gives the protein CASSPRDNYEQYF. The chain carries TRBV4-1 and TRBJ2-7; possibly TRBD1 for D (6 bases). The CDR3 contains 13 residues. Trimming stripped 4 bases from V and 3 bases from J, with 10 bases between. CDR1 is MGHRA and CDR2 is YSYEKL in the germline V gene.

The V and J genes are TRBV10-2 and TRBJ2-2, with 7 bases fitting TRBD2. CDR1 is WSHSY, CDR2 SAAADI, per germline. The CDR3 contains 15 residues. V was clipped by 4 bases and J by 1 base; unmatched bases: 3. The CDR3 region is CASSVQRGNTGELFF. In DNA form, the CDR3 reads TGCGCCAGCAGTGTGCAGCGGGGGAACACCGGGGAGCTGTTTTTT.